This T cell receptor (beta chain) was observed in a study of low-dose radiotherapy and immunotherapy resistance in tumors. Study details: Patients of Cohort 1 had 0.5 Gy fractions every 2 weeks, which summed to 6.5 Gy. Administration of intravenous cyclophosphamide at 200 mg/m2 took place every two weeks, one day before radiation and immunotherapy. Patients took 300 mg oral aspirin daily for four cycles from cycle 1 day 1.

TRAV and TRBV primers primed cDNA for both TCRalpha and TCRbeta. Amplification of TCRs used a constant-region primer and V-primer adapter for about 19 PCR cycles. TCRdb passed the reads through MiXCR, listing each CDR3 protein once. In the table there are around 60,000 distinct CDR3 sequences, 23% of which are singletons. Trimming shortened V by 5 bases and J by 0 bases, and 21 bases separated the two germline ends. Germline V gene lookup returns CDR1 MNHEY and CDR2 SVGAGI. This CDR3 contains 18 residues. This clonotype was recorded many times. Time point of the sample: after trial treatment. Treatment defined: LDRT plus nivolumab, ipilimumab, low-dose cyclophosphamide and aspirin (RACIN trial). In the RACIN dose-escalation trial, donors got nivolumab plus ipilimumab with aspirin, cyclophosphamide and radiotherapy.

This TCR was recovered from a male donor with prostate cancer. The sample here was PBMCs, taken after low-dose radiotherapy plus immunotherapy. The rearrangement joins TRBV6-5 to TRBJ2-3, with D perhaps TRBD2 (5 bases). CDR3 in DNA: TGTGCCAGCAGTCCCTCAGTCGGACTCCAAGTTAGCACAGATACGCAGTATTTT. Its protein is CASSPSVGLQVSTDTQYF.